This T cell receptor beta chain was recovered during a study of yellow fever vaccine responses in identical twins. Study observations and caveats: Reports say the vaccine T cell response in twins looked partly convergent and partly personalized.

This CDR3 contains 13 residues. Germline-derived CDR1 and CDR2 are SGHAT and FQNNGV. The J segment lost 9 bases and the V segment lost 3 bases, leaving 4 bases of the junction unmatched. Points on this clonotype: Its specificity is unknown.

TCRdb called the RT-PCR reads again in MiXCR, with one record for every CDR3 protein. The repertoire holds 15,000 or so distinct CDR3 sequences, with approximately 78% as singletons. V usage is TRBV11-2 and J usage is TRBJ2-1; 8 bases align to TRBD2. This material consisted of T cells from blood (PBMCs), unsorted or a sorted subset (not recorded which), taken before or after yellow fever vaccination (not recorded which). The TCR originated in a woman younger than 30 who received the yellow fever vaccine. The CDR3 coding sequence is TGTGCCAGCAGCTTGCGGGGGGATGGTGAGCAGTTCTTC. Its translation is CASSLRGDGEQFF.